In its sample, the clone carrying this T cell receptor (beta chain) was seen a few times. The sample originates from a study of blood T cell repertoires in COVID-19. Turning to the study itself: COVID-19 samples, acute and convalescent, were from the United States, Italy and Spain. T cells, B-cell-depleted T cells, or PBMCs supplied cDNA or gDNA.

The CDR3 consists of 15 residues. CDR1 is SGHTA and CDR2 is FQGNSA in the germline V gene. The J segment lost 5 bases and the V segment lost 2 bases, leaving 4 bases of the junction unmatched. In the study's own analysis: Researchers report that nucleated cell counts were estimated from reference gene primer amplification. Libraries were prepared by immunoSEQ multiplex PCR; TCRdb keeps only in-frame clonotypes and omits some of them. V, J and clone size are taken as reported in that table, and D and trimming were inferred from the DNA itself. This sample has roughly 130,000 clones, with around 80% found just once.

The rearrangement joins TRBV7-2 to TRBJ1-5; 9 bases align to TRBD1. Sequencing was carried out using peripheral blood. This receptor was obtained from a man between 60 and 75 years old with acute or convalescent COVID-19. The CDR3, as DNA: TGTGCCAGCAGCTTAAGAACAGGGGGCGATCAGCCCCAGCATTTT. Protein product: CASSLRTGGDQPQHF.